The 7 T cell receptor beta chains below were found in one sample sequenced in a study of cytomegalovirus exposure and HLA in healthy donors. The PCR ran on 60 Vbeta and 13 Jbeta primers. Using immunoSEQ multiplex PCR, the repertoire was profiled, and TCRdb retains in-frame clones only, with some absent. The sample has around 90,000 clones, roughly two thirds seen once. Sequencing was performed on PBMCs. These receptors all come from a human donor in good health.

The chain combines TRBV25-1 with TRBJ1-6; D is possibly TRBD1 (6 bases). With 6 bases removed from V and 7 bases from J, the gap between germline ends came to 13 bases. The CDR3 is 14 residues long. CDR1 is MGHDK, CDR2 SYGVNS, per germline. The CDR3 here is CASRTGTTNSPLHF. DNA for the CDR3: TGTGCCAGCAGGACCGGGACAACAAATTCACCCCTCCACTTT.

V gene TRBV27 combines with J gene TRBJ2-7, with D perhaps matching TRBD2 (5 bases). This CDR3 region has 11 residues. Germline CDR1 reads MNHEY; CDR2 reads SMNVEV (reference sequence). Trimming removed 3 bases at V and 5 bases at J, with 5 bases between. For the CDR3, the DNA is TGTGCCAGCAGTTTCGGGGACGAGCAGTACTTC. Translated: CASSFGDEQYF.

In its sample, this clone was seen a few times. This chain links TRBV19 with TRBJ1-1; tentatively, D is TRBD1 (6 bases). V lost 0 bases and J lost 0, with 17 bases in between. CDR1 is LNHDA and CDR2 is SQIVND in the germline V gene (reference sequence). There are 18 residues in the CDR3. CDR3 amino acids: CASSIDFGGRVMNTEAFF. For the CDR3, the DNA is TGTGCCAGTAGTATAGATTTCGGGGGGCGGGTCATGAACACTGAAGCTTTCTTT.

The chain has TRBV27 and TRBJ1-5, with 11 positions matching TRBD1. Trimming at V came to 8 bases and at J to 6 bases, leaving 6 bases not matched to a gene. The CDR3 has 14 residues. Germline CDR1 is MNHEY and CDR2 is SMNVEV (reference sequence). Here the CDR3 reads CASWGGQGVQPQHF. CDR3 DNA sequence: TGTGCCAGCTGGGGGGGACAGGGGGTTCAGCCCCAGCATTTT.

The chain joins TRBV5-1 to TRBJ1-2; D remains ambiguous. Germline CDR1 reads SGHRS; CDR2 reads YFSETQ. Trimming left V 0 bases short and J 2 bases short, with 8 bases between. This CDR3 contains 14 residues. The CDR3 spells CASSLVAQNYGYTF. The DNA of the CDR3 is TGCGCCAGCAGCTTGGTGGCCCAGAACTATGGCTACACCTTC.

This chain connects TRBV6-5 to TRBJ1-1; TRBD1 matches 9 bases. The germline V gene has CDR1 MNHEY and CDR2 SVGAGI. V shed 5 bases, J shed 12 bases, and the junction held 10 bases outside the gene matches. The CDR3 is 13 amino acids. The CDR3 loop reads CASSPPGQGITFF. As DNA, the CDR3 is TGTGCCAGCAGTCCGCCGGGACAGGGTATAACTTTCTTT.

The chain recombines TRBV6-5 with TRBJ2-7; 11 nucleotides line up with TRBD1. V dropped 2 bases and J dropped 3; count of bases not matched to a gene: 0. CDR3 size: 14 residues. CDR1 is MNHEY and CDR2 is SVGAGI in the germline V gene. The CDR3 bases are TGTGCCAGCAGTTACGGGACAGGGGGCTACGAGCAGTACTTC. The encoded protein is CASSYGTGGYEQYF.